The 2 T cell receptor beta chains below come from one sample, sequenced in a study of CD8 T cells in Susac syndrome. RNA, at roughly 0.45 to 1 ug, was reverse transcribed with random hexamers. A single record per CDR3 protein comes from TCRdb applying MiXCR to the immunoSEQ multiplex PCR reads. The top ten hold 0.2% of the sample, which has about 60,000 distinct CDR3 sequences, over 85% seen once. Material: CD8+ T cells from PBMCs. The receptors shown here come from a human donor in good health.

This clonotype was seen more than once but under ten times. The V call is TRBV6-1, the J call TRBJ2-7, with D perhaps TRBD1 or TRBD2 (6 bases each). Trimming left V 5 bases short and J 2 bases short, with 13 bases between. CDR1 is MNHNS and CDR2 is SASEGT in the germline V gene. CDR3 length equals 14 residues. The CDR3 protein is CASSPSRGAYEQYF. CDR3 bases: TGTGCCAGCAGTCCGTCTAGGGGGGCCTACGAGCAGTACTTC.

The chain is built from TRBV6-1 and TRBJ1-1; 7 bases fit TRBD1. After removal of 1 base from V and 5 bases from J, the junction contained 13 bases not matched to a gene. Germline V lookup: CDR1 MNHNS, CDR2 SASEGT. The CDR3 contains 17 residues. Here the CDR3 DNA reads TGTGCCAGCAGTGAAGTCGACAGGGCGGGGGTGGTGACTGAAGCTTTCTTT. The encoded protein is CASSEVDRAGVVTEAFF.